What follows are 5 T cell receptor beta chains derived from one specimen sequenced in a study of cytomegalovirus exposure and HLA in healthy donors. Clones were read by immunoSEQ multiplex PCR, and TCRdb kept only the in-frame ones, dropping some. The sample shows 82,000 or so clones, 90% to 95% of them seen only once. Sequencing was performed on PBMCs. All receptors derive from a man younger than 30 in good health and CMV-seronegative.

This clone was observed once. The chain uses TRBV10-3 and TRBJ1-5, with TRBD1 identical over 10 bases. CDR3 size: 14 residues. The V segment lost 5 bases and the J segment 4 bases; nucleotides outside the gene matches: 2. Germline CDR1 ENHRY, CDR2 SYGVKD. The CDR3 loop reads CAISPGQGNQPQHF. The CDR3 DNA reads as TGTGCCATCAGTCCGGGACAGGGGAATCAGCCCCAGCATTTT.

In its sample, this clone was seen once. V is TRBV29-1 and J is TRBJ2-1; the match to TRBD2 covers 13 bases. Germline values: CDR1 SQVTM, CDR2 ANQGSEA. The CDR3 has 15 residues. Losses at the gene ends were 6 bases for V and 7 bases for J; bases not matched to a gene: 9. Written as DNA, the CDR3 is TGCAGCGTCCGCGTACTAGCGGGAGGGGGTAATGAGCAGTTCTTC. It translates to CSVRVLAGGGNEQFF.

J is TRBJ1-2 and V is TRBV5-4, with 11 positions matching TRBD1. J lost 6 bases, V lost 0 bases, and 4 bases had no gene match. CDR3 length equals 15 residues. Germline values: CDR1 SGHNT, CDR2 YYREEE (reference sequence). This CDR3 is CASSLVDRGPDGYTF. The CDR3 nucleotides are TGTGCCAGCAGCTTGGTGGACAGGGGGCCGGATGGCTACACCTTC.

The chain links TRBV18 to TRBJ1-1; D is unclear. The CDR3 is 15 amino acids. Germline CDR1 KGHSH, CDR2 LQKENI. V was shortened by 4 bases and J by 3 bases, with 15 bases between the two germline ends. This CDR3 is CASSLRPGEDTEAFF. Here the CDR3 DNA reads TGTGCCAGCTCACTAAGGCCGGGAGAGGACACTGAAGCTTTCTTT.

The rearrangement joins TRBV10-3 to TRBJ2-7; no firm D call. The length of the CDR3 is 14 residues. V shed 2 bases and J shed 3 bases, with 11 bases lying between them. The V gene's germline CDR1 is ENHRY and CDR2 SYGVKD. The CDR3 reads CAISEGQAIYEQYF. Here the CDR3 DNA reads TGTGCCATCAGTGAGGGGCAGGCGATCTACGAGCAGTACTTC.